Presented here are 28 T cell receptor beta chains from one specimen sequenced in a study of identical twins. Via MiXCR, TCRdb re-called the 5' RACE reads, giving one row per CDR3 protein. This table has around 960,000 distinct CDR3 sequences, more than 9% appearing once. These same data were also listed under a study on yellow fever vaccine responses in identical twins.

Sequencing was carried out using PBMCs. Source of these receptors: a woman under 30 in good health.

In its sample, this clonotype was seen a few times. CDR3 residues: CASSFPGLAGREQYF. The CDR3 nucleotides are TGTGCCAGCAGCTTTCCGGGGCTAGCGGGACGCGAGCAGTACTTC. The gene calls are TRBV7-9 and TRBJ2-7, with 9 nucleotides matching TRBD2. Germline assignment: CDR1 SEHNR and CDR2 FQNEAQ (reference sequence). Trimming removed 3 bases from V and 6 bases from J; junction bases left unmatched: 9. This CDR3 is 15 amino acids long.

The chain uses TRBV9 and TRBJ2-7, with a possible D match to TRBD2 (6 bases). V dropped 0 bases and J dropped 2 bases, with 12 bases sitting between them. CDR3 length: 15 residues. The germline V gene encodes CDR1 SGDLS and CDR2 YYNGEE. The DNA of the CDR3 is TGTGCCAGCAGCGTAGGCCCGGAGGGGACCTACGAGCAGTACTTC. Its translation: CASSVGPEGTYEQYF.

This clonotype turned up a few times. The V and J genes are TRBV6-5 and TRBJ2-7; no firm D call. Germline lookup yields CDR1 MNHEY and CDR2 SVGAGI. CDR3 size: 12 residues. The V end was cut by 7 bases, the J end by 5 bases, with 12 bases between. The chain's CDR3 is CASTSNSDEQYF. CDR3 sequence (DNA): TGTGCCAGCACCTCTAACTCGGACGAGCAGTACTTC.

This clonotype was detected ten times or more. The rearrangement uses TRBV20-1 and TRBJ2-3, with 8 bases fitting TRBD2. Germline CDR1 DFQATT, CDR2 SNEGSKA (reference sequence). This CDR3 contains 13 residues. This CDR3 is CTAGGGHTDTQYF. Here the CDR3 DNA reads TGCACAGCCGGCGGGGGGCATACAGATACGCAGTATTTT.

The chain links TRBV7-8 to TRBJ2-7, with no clear D. Germline CDR1 and CDR2: SGHVS and FQNEAQ. The length of the CDR3 is 14 residues. The V gene lost 1 base and the J gene lost 3 bases, with 10 bases spanning the gap. The CDR3 DNA sequence: TGTGCCAGCAGCTTAGGGGGTGATTTCTACGAGCAGTACGTC. It is translated as CASSLGGDFYEQYV.

The chain employs TRBV5-1 and TRBJ2-3; 7 positions agree with TRBD2. Looked up from germline, CDR1 is SGHRS and CDR2 is YFSETQ. With V trimmed by 0 bases and J by 1 base, 8 bases remained unmatched. This CDR3 contains 17 residues. CDR3 protein: CASSLGGGTTGTDTQYF. The CDR3, as DNA: TGCGCCAGCAGCTTGGGTGGAGGGACTACCGGCACAGATACGCAGTATTTT. Variable domain in full (rest from reference TRBV5-1 and TRBJ2-3): KAGVTQTPRYLIKTRGQQVTLSCSPISGHRSVSWYQQTPGQGLQFLFEYFSETQRNKGNFPGRFSGRQFSNSRSEMNVSTLELGDSALYLCASSLGGGTTGTDTQYFGPGTRLTVL.

The table lists this clonotype with a few counts. The V and J genes are TRBV12-3 or TRBV12-4 and TRBJ2-7; the match to TRBD1 covers 7 bases. The CDR3 runs 11 residues. V gave up 9 bases and J gave up 11 bases; unmatched junction bases: 10. The CDR3 loop is CARGPRDREYV. The DNA of the CDR3 is TGTGCCAGAGGGCCCCGGGACAGAGAGTACGTC.

This clonotype was observed a few times. V is TRBV3-1 and J is TRBJ2-3; TRBD2 matches at 7 bases. The length of the CDR3 is 19 residues. V gave up 6 bases and J gave up 6 bases; unmatched junction bases: 24. The germline V gene has CDR1 LGHDT and CDR2 YNNKEL (reference sequence). In DNA, the CDR3 is TGTGCCAGCAGTTTGCATACCCAAGGAGGACTAGGGAGAATGGATACGCAGTATTTT. Translated: CASSLHTQGGLGRMDTQYF.

This clonotype was seen many times. This rearrangement joins TRBV12-3 or TRBV12-4 to TRBJ1-5; TRBD1 aligns across 9 bases. V lost 4 bases and J lost 2; bases outside the gene matches: 9. The CDR3 contains 17 residues. The CDR3 loop is CASSSGDRVGGNQPQHF. The CDR3 DNA sequence: TGTGCCAGCAGTTCAGGGGACAGGGTGGGGGGCAATCAGCCCCAGCATTTT.

The chain has TRBV28 and TRBJ2-7; 10 positions match TRBD1. The CDR3 contains 16 residues. Trimming at V came to 4 bases and at J to 4 bases, leaving 10 bases not matched to a gene. CDR1 MDHEN and CDR2 SYDVKM come from the germline V gene. CDR3 sequence reads: CASSSKPGQGIYEQYV. The DNA for the CDR3 is TGTGCCAGCAGTTCCAAGCCGGGACAGGGGATTTACGAGCAGTACGTC.

This clonotype turned up a few times. The V gene is TRBV4-2, the J gene TRBJ2-7; tentatively, D is TRBD2 (5 bases). The V end lost 2 bases, the J end lost 1 base, and 12 bases lay between the germline ends. Germline V gene data show CDR1 as LGHNA and CDR2 as YNFKEQ. The CDR3 contains 15 residues. The CDR3 nucleotides read TGTGCCAGCAGCCAACCAGCGGATCATTCCTACGAGCAGTACTTC. It translates to CASSQPADHSYEQYF.

The table lists this clonotype with a few counts. V and J are TRBV5-6 and TRBJ2-7, with D uncertain. CDR3 length: 15 amino acids. Germline values: CDR1 SGHDT, CDR2 YYEEEE. V was shortened by 4 bases and J by 0 bases, with 14 bases between the two germline ends. The CDR3 spells CASSRIDGVSYEQYV. CDR3 in DNA: TGTGCCAGCAGCCGAATTGACGGAGTCTCCTACGAGCAGTACGTC.

This clonotype was observed at least ten times. An end of the junction does not agree with germline; a read error may underlie this. The chain carries TRBV4-1 and TRBJ2-5, with a possible D match to TRBD2 (6 bases). Germline CDR1 and CDR2: MGHRA and YSYEKL. This CDR3 spans 16 amino acids. CDR3 region: CASSEESGLQGETQYF. The CDR3 region has the DNA TGCGCCAGCAGCGAAGAATCGGGACTCCAAGGGGAGACCCAGTACTTC.

This clonotype was counted at least ten times. The J gene is TRBJ1-2, the V gene TRBV4-1; D is ambiguous. The CDR3 has 15 amino acids. CDR1 is MGHRA and CDR2 is YSYEKL in the germline V gene. With 3 bases removed from V and 0 bases from J, the gap between germline ends came to 11 bases. In nucleotides, the CDR3 is TGCGCCAGCAGCCACGCTAAAAAAGCTAACTATGGCTACACCTTC. It specifies CASSHAKKANYGYTF.

This clonotype was seen many times. The rearrangement uses TRBV20-1 and TRBJ1-5; TRBD1 is a possible D gene (5 bases). The ends were cut back, 0 bases at V and 5 bases at J, with 11 bases in the middle. Per the germline V gene, CDR1 is DFQATT and CDR2 is SNEGSKA (reference sequence). The CDR3 covers 14 residues. In DNA form, the CDR3 reads TGCAGTGCTAGAGATGGTCAGGGACATCAGCCCCAGCATTTT. As protein: CSARDGQGHQPQHF.

This clonotype has just a few counts. The rearrangement links TRBV20-1 to TRBJ2-7, with 9 bases identical to TRBD2. CDR1 is DFQATT and CDR2 is SNEGSKA in the germline V gene (reference sequence). There are 14 residues in the CDR3. Trimming cost V 1 base and J 3 bases; bases outside gene matches: 4. CDR3 region: CSARVGSGGYEQYV. DNA of the CDR3: TGCAGTGCTAGAGTGGGTAGCGGGGGCTACGAGCAGTACGTC.

The V and J genes are TRBV12-3 or TRBV12-4 and TRBJ2-3; 13 nucleotides agree with TRBD2. CDR3 length: 19 amino acids. After removal of 6 bases from V and 0 bases from J, the junction contained 12 bases not matched to a gene. The CDR3 loop is CASSSISGTSGTSTDTQYF. CDR3 DNA sequence: TGTGCCAGCAGCTCCATCTCCGGGACTAGCGGGACTAGCACAGATACGCAGTATTTT.

This clonotype was counted between two and nine times. J is TRBJ2-1 and V is TRBV12-3 or TRBV12-4, with TRBD2 matching over 14 bases. The junction had 9 bases not matched to a gene; V was cut back by 5 bases and J by 12 bases. The CDR3 totals 15 residues. This CDR3 is CASSKPGLAGVGQFF. In nucleotides, the CDR3 is TGTGCCAGCAGTAAACCGGGACTAGCGGGAGTTGGGCAGTTCTTC.

The V and J genes are TRBV11-2 and TRBJ2-7; maybe TRBD1 (6 bases). This CDR3 comprises 13 residues. The germline V gene encodes CDR1 SGHAT and CDR2 FQNNGV. V lost 5 bases and J lost 6, with 14 bases in between. CDR3 nucleotide sequence: TGTGCCAGCAGCACCAGCGACAGGCGCGAGCAGTACGTC. This translates into CASSTSDRREQYV.

V gene TRBV5-5 combines with J gene TRBJ2-3, with 7 bases matching TRBD2. The CDR3 spans 14 residues. CDR1 SGHKS and CDR2 YYEKEE come from the germline V gene (reference sequence). The trim removed 4 bases at V and 5 bases at J, leaving 7 bases unmatched. CDR3 in DNA: TGTGCCAGCAGCCTGACGGGGGAGGGAGATACGCAGTATTTT. Translation gives CASSLTGEGDTQYF. The full variable domain, its missing parts supplied by reference TRBV5-5 and TRBJ2-3, is DAGVTQSPTHLIKTRGQQVTLRCSPISGHKSVSWYQQVLGQGPQFIFQYYEKEERGRGNFPDRFSARQFPNYSSELNVNALLLGDSALYLCASSLTGEGDTQYFGPGTRLTVL.

CDR3 amino acids: CATMQSALGTDTQYF. The CDR3 bases are TGTGCCACCATGCAATCGGCATTGGGCACAGATACGCAGTATTTT. The chain recombines TRBV15 with TRBJ2-3; D uncertain. CDR3 length: 15 residues. V lost 7 bases and J lost 1, with 15 bases in between. CDR1 is LNHNV and CDR2 is YYDKDF in the germline V gene (reference sequence).

At least ten counts were recorded for this clonotype. This chain uses TRBV28 with TRBJ1-6; D remains ambiguous. V gave up 4 bases and J gave up 6 bases, with 19 bases separating them. Germline V gives CDR1 MDHEN, CDR2 SYDVKM. CDR3 length equals 17 residues. The CDR3 loop is CASSSSTSGRLNSPLHF. The CDR3 DNA follows: TGTGCCAGCAGTTCGTCCACGAGTGGGCGGCTTAATTCACCCCTCCACTTT.

This clonotype has just a few counts. The chain couples TRBV29-1 to TRBJ1-3; D is unclear. V lost 5 bases and J 4 bases, leaving 24 bases between the germline ends. From germline, CDR1 is SQVTM and CDR2 ANQGSEA. This CDR3 is built from 17 residues. The CDR3 here is CSVYVHGPLPWGNTIYF. CDR3 DNA sequence: TGCAGCGTTTACGTGCACGGGCCCCTACCCTGGGGAAACACCATATATTTT.

V gene TRBV24-1 combines with J gene TRBJ1-2; possibly TRBD1 for D (6 bases). V lost 3 bases and J 4 bases, leaving 11 bases between the germline ends. The CDR3 is made up of 14 amino acids. Germline lookup yields CDR1 KGHDR and CDR2 SFDVKD. DNA of the CDR3: TGTGCCACCAGTGATGGAGGGGGTGGCTATGGCTACACCTTC. Encoded protein: CATSDGGGGYGYTF.

This clonotype was observed a handful of times. The gene calls are TRBV20-1 and TRBJ2-5; no clear D. Germline loops: CDR1 DFQATT, CDR2 SNEGSKA (reference sequence). The CDR3 spans 15 residues. The chain's CDR3 is CSLLGSSFFQETQYF. In DNA, the CDR3 is TGCAGCCTACTCGGAAGCAGCTTTTTCCAAGAGACCCAGTACTTC.

This clonotype was counted ten times or more. The chain recombines TRBV12-3 or TRBV12-4 with TRBJ1-1, with D possibly being TRBD1 (6 bases). The CDR3 spans 12 residues. V dropped 2 bases and J dropped 10 bases, with 11 bases sitting between them. For the CDR3, the DNA is TGTGCCAGCAGTTTAAGGAGGGGGGCAGCTTTCTTT. This encodes CASSLRRGAAFF.

This clonotype turned up a few times. The J gene is TRBJ2-3, the V gene TRBV3-1, with 10 bases matching TRBD2. The germline V gene encodes CDR1 LGHDT and CDR2 YNNKEL (reference sequence). V shed 0 bases and J 2 bases; nucleotides not matched to a gene: 11. This CDR3 comprises 19 residues. CDR3 loop: CASSQDRASGSLLTDTQYF. Here the CDR3 DNA reads TGTGCCAGCAGCCAAGACCGGGCTAGCGGGAGCTTACTCACAGATACGCAGTATTTT.

The chain links TRBV28 to TRBJ1-1; no reliable D call. The germline V and J ends were trimmed by 1 base and 10 bases, with 13 bases remaining between them. Per germline, CDR1 MDHEN and CDR2 SYDVKM. CDR3 size: 13 residues. This chain's CDR3 is CASSLYKTTGAFF. The CDR3 region has the DNA TGTGCCAGCAGTTTATACAAAACGACGGGAGCTTTCTTT.